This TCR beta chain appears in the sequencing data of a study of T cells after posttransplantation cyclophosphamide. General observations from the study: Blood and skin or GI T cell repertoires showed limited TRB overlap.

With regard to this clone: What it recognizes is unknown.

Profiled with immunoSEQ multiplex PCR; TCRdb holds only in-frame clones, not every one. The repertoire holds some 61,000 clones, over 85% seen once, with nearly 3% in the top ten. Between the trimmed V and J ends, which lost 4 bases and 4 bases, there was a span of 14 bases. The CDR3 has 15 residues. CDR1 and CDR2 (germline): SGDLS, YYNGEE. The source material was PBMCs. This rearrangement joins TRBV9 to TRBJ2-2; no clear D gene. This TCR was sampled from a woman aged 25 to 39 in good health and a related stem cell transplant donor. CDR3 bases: TGTGCCAGCAGCCCACGACCCCCATCCACCGGGGAGCTGTTTTTT. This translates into CASSPRPPSTGELFF.